This T cell receptor beta chain was recovered during a study of blood T cell repertoires in COVID-19. V was pared by 1 base and J by 1 base, with 2 bases between. Per the germline V gene, CDR1 is SGHKS and CDR2 is YYEKEE (reference sequence). The CDR3 extends over 12 amino acids. Per the original data handling: Reference gene primers were amplified, and this amplification served to estimate nucleated cell counts. Profiled with immunoSEQ multiplex PCR; TCRdb holds only in-frame clones, not every one. V, J and clone size reflect that table, while D and trimming were determined from the DNA. Of over 200,000 clones listed, approximately 87% are singletons. Participants' own reports of clinical history determined their cohort assignment.

The receptor was isolated from a woman between 45 and 65 years old in a cohort exposed to, infected with or recovered from COVID-19 (not recorded which). This sequence joins TRBV5-5 and TRBJ1-1, with D unclear. Sequenced material: PBMCs or T cells enriched from blood (not recorded which). The CDR3 DNA reads TGTGCCAGCAGCTTGCGGAACACTGAAGCTTTCTTT. Translation: CASSLRNTEAFF.